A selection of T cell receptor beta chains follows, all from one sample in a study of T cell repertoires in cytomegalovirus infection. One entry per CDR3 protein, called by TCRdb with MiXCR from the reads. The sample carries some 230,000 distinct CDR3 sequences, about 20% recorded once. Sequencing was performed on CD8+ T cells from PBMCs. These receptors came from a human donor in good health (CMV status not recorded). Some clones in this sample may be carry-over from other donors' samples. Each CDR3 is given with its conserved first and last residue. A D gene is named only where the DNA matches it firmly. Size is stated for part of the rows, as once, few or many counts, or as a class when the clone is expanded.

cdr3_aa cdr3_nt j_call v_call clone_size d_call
CASSYSMRTGDYGYTF TGTGCCAGCAGTTACTCGATGAGGACAGGAGACTATGGCTACACCTTC TRBJ1-2 TRBV6-6 - TRBD1
CASSYVVAGGQVPDTQYF TGTGCCAGCAGTTACGTGGTAGCGGGGGGACAAGTACCAGATACGCAGTATTTT TRBJ2-3 TRBV6-8 - TRBD2
CTSSAGGYEQYF TGTACCAGCAGCGCCGGGGGCTACGAGCAGTACTTC TRBJ2-7 TRBV7-2 - -
CASSLSSVAGPNNEQFF TGTGCCAGCAGCTTGTCGTCTGTGGCAGGGCCTAACAATGAGCAGTTCTTC TRBJ2-1 TRBV5-5 few -
CASSVDRGPPYNEQFF TGTGCCAGCAGCGTAGACAGGGGTCCTCCCTACAATGAGCAGTTCTTC TRBJ2-1 TRBV9 - TRBD1
CASSESGQGPYEQYF TGTGCCAGCAGTGAATCAGGACAGGGCCCCTACGAGCAGTACTTC TRBJ2-7 TRBV2 - TRBD1
CSLGGQLGSDTQYF TGCAGTCTGGGGGGCCAGCTCGGCTCAGATACGCAGTATTTT TRBJ2-3 TRBV20-1 once -
CASSLSPVEQYF TGTGCCAGCAGTTTATCGCCGGTCGAGCAGTACTTC TRBJ2-7 TRBV28 - -
CASSPSGTYEAFF TGTGCCAGCAGCCCCTCCGGGACTTACGAAGCTTTCTTT TRBJ1-1 TRBV7-9 many -
CASSVLSYGYTF TGTGCCAGCAGTGTTTTAAGCTATGGCTACACCTTC TRBJ1-2 TRBV25-1 many -
CSAGLAGVRTDTQYF TGCAGTGCTGGTCTAGCGGGGGTCCGCACAGATACGCAGTATTTT TRBJ2-3 TRBV20-1 - TRBD2
CASSYSMPRDYNEQFF TGTGCCAGCAGTTACTCGATGCCTCGAGACTACAATGAGCAGTTCTTC TRBJ2-1 TRBV6-6 few -
CASSSDRDSNYGYTF TGTGCCAGCAGCTCTGACAGGGACTCTAACTATGGCTACACCTTC TRBJ1-2 TRBV7-9 many TRBD1
CASSLGWGSGQYF TGTGCCAGCAGTTTGGGGTGGGGTTCGGGGCAGTACTTC TRBJ2-7 TRBV28 few -
CASSPTGFSTDTQYF TGCGCCAGCAGCCCGACAGGTTTTAGCACAGATACGCAGTATTTT TRBJ2-3 TRBV4-1 few -
CASRPSGGGTKNIQYF TGTGCCAGCAGGCCTAGCGGGGGAGGGACCAAAAACATTCAGTACTTC TRBJ2-4 TRBV28 - TRBD2
CASSPTGRMDGYTF TGTGCCAGCAGCCCCACGGGTAGGATGGATGGCTACACCTTC TRBJ1-2 TRBV11-2 few -
CSASGRRTYGYTF TGCAGTGCTTCGGGGCGGCGGACCTATGGCTACACCTTC TRBJ1-2 TRBV20-1 - -
CASSSPLKRYGYTF TGTGCCAGCAGTTCCCCCCTAAAACGCTATGGCTACACCTTC TRBJ1-2 TRBV28 - -
CASRGQGATEKLFF TGTGCCAGCAGGGGACAGGGGGCGACTGAAAAACTGTTTTTT TRBJ1-4 TRBV2 many TRBD1
CSARGTTSYEQYF TGCAGTGCTAGAGGGACTACGTCCTACGAGCAGTACTTC TRBJ2-7 TRBV20-1 few -
CASTSTLGEAFF TGTGCCAGCACCTCTACCCTGGGTGAAGCTTTCTTT TRBJ1-1 TRBV6-5 few -
CASASGGALNEQFF TGTGCCAGCGCAAGCGGGGGGGCGCTCAATGAGCAGTTCTTC TRBJ2-1 TRBV7-9 few TRBD2